This T cell receptor beta chain was sequenced for a study of blood T cells in healthy people across ages. Background on the study: T cells yielded about one barcoded beta molecule per two cells through template switching. Study conclusions and caveats: Roughly linear age-related decline in beta diversity appeared, significant by age 40.

This clonotype turned up a few times. The antigen is undetermined. CDR3 size: 11 residues. V was pared by 7 bases and J by 4 bases, with 4 bases between. Germline V gives CDR1 SEHNR, CDR2 FQNEAQ (reference sequence). The authors ran a second PCR of about 6 to 11 cycles using a sample-barcoded 5' primer and a J-beta primer mix. Carrying 12 random nucleotides, a template-switch adaptor labeled each individual cDNA molecule. Each of the samples gave a minimum of 2.5 million paired-end reads that contained CDR3. TCRdb analysed the 5' RACE reads with MiXCR anew, one entry per CDR3 protein. The sample lists over a million distinct CDR3 sequences, 42% occurring once.

The source of this sequence is a young woman in good health. What was sequenced was blood. The chain recombines TRBV7-9 with TRBJ2-2; D ambiguous. The CDR3 loop reads CASKTTGELFF. In DNA form, the CDR3 reads TGTGCCAGCAAAACCACCGGGGAGCTGTTTTTT.